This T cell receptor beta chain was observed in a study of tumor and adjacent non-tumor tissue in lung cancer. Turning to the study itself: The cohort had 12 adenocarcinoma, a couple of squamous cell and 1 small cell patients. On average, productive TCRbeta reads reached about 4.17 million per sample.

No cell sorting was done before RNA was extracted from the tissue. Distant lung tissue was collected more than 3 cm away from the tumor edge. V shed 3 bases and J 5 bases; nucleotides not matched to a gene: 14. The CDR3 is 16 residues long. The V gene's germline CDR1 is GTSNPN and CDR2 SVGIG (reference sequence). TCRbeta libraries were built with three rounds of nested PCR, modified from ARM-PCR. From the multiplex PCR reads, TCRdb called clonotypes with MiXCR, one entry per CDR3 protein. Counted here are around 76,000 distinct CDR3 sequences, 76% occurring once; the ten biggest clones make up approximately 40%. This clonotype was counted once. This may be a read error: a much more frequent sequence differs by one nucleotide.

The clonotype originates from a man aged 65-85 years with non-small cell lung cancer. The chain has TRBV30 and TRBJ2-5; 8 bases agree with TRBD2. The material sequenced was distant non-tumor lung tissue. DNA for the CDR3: TGTGCCTGGAGGAAAGGGACTTGCGGGAGGAGGGAGACCCAGTACTTC. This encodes CAWRKGTCGRRETQYF.